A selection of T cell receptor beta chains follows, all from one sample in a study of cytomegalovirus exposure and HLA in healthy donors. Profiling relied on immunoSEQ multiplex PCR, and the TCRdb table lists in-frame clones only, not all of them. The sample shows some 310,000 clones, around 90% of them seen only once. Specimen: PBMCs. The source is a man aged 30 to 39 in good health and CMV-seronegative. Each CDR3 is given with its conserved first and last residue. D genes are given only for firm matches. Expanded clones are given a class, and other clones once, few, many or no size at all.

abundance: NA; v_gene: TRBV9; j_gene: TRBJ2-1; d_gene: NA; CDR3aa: CASGPLNEQFF; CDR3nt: TGTGCCAGCGGCCCCCTGAATGAGCAGTTCTTC
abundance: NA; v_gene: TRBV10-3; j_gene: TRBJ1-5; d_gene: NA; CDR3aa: CAISESQGSNQPQHF; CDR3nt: TGTGCCATCAGTGAGTCGCAGGGATCCAATCAGCCCCAGCATTTT
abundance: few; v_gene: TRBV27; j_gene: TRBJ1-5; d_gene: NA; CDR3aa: CASSLGGRQPQHF; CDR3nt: TGTGCCAGCAGTTTAGGTGGCCGTCAGCCCCAGCATTTT
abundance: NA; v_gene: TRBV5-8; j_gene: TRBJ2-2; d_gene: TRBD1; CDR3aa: CASSGLRDRGFAGELFF; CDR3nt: TGTGCCAGCAGCGGGCTCCGGGACAGGGGTTTTGCCGGGGAGCTGTTTTTT
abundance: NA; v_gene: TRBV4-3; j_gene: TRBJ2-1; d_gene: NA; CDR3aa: CASSQDRGRYNEQFF; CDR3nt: TGCGCCAGCAGCCAAGACAGGGGTCGCTACAATGAGCAGTTCTTC
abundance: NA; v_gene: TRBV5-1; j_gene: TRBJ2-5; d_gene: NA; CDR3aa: CASSEIGGVAETQYF; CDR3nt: TGCGCCAGCAGCGAGATAGGGGGGGTGGCAGAGACCCAGTACTTC
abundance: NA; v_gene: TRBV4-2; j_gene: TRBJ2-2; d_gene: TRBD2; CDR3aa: CASRAPGLAGGRVTGELFF; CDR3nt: TGTGCCAGCAGAGCCCCGGGACTAGCGGGGGGGCGAGTCACCGGGGAGCTGTTTTTT
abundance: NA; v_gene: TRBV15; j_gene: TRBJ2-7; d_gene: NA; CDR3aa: CATSRGVGATYEQYF; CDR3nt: TGTGCCACCAGCAGAGGCGTGGGAGCCACCTACGAGCAGTACTTC
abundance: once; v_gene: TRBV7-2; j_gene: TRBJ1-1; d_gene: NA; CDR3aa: CASSLSRAEAFF; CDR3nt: TGTGCCAGCAGCTTAAGCAGGGCTGAAGCTTTCTTT
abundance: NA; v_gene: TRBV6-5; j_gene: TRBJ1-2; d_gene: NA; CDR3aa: CASSWSGLGYTF; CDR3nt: TGTGCCAGCAGTTGGTCAGGGCTCGGCTACACCTTC
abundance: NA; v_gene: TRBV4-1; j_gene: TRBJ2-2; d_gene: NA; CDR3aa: CASSHMPGLTGELFF; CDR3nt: TGCGCCAGCAGCCACATGCCAGGCCTTACCGGGGAGCTGTTTTTT
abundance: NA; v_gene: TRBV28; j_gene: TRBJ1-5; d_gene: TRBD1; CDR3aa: CASSPIDRGNQPQHF; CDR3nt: TGTGCCAGCAGTCCTATAGACAGGGGGAATCAGCCCCAGCATTTT
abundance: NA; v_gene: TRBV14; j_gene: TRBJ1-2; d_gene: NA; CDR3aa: CASSQLSWQINYGYTF; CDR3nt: TGTGCCAGCAGCCAGCTCAGTTGGCAGATTAACTATGGCTACACCTTC
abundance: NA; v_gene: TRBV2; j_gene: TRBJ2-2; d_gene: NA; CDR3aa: CASREEGVGELFF; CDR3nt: TGTGCCAGCAGGGAAGAGGGAGTTGGGGAGCTGTTTTTT
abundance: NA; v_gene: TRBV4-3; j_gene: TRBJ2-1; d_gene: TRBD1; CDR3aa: CASSQGGQGPDEQFF; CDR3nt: TGCGCCAGCAGCCAAGGCGGACAGGGGCCGGATGAGCAGTTCTTC
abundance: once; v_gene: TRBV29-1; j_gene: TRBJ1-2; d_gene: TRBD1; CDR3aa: CSVGQVLNYGYTF; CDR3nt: TGCAGCGTGGGACAGGTCTTGAACTATGGCTACACCTTC
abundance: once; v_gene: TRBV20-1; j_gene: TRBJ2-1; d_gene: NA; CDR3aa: CSASLFYEQFF; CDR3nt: TGCAGTGCTAGCTTATTCTATGAGCAGTTCTTC
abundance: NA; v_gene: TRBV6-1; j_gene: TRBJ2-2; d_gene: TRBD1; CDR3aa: CASSETPGQGTGELFF; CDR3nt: TGTGCCAGCAGTGAAACTCCTGGACAGGGGACCGGGGAGCTGTTTTTT
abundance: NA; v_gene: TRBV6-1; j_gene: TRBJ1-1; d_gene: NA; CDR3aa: CASKMTGQVNTEAFF; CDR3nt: TGTGCCAGCAAGATGACGGGACAAGTGAACACTGAAGCTTTCTTT
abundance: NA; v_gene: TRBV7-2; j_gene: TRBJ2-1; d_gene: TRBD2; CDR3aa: CASSLGLAGGIYNEQFF; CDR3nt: TGTGCCAGCAGCTTAGGCCTAGCGGGGGGGATCTACAATGAGCAGTTCTTC
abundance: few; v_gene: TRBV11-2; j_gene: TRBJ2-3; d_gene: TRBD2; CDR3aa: CASSSGTRSDTQYF; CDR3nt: TGTGCCAGCAGCTCCGGGACTAGGTCAGATACGCAGTATTTT
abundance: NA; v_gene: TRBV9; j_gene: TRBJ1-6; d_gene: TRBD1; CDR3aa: CASSVRGQENSPLHF; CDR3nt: TGTGCCAGCAGCGTAAGGGGACAGGAGAATTCACCCCTCCACTTT
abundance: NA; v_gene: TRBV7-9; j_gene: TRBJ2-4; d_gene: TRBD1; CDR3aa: CASSLGQALGAKNIQYF; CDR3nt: TGTGCCAGCAGCCTCGGACAGGCGCTGGGGGCCAAAAACATTCAGTACTTC
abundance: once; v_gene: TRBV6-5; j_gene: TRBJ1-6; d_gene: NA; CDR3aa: CASSYEAGAGNSPLHF; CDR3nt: TGTGCCAGCAGTTACGAAGCAGGGGCTGGGAATTCACCCCTCCACTTT
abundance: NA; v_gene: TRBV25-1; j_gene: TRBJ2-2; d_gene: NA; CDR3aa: CASSESWTTFTGELFF; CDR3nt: TGTGCCAGCAGTGAATCTTGGACAACCTTTACCGGGGAGCTGTTTTTT
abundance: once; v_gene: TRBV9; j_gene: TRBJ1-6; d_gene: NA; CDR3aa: CASSAGSQNSPLHF; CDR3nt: TGTGCCAGCAGCGCCGGTAGCCAAAATTCACCCCTCCACTTT
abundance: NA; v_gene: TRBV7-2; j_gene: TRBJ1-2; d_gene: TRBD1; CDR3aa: CASSLARTGSLRSGYTF; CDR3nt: TGTGCCAGCAGCTTAGCGCGGACAGGCTCCCTAAGGAGTGGCTACACCTTC
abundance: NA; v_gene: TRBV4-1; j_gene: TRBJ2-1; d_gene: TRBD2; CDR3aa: CASSRLAGGGHEQFF; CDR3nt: TGCGCCAGCAGCCGACTAGCGGGGGGAGGCCATGAGCAGTTCTTC
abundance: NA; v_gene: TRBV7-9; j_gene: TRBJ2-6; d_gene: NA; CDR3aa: CASSGSGLGAANVLTF; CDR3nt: TGTGCCAGCAGCGGATCAGGATTGGGCGCGGCCAACGTCCTGACTTTC
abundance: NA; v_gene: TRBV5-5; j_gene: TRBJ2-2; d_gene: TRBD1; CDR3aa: CASRRDRGLVGELFF; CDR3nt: TGTGCCAGCAGACGCGACAGGGGGCTAGTCGGGGAGCTGTTTTTT
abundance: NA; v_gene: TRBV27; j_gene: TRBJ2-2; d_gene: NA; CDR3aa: CASSSGLHTGELFF; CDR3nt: TGTGCCAGCAGTTCAGGGTTGCACACCGGGGAGCTGTTTTTT
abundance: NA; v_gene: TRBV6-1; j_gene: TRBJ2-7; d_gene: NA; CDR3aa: CASLTGQGRHEQYF; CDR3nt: TGTGCCAGTCTGACAGGTCAGGGGCGGCACGAGCAGTACTTC
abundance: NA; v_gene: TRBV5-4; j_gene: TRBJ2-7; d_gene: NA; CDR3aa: CASSLRGFPYEQYF; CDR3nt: TGTGCCAGCAGCTTGCGCGGCTTCCCCTACGAGCAGTACTTC
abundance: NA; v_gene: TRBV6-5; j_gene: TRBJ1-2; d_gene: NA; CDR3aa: CASSYGLFYGYTF; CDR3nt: TGTGCCAGCAGTTACGGTCTATTCTATGGCTACACCTTC
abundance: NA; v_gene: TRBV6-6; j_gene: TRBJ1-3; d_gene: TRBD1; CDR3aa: CASSFGTEFQNTIYF; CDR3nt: TGTGCCAGCAGTTTCGGGACAGAGTTTCAAAACACCATATATTTT
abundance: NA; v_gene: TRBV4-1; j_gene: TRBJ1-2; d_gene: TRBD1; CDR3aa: CASSQPQTGHYGYTF; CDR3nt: TGCGCCAGCAGCCAACCCCAGACAGGGCACTATGGCTACACCTTC
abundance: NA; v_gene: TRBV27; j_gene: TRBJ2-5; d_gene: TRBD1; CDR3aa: CASSFRAGGGETQYF; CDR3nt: TGTGCCAGCAGTTTTAGGGCAGGGGGCGGGGAGACCCAGTACTTC
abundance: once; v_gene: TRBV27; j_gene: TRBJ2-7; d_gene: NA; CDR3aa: CASSFPVRQLHEQYF; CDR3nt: TGTGCCAGCAGTTTCCCTGTGAGACAGCTTCACGAGCAGTACTTC
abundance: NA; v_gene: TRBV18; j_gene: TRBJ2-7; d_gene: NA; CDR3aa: CASSPYLTDLRSYEQYF; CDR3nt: TGTGCCAGCTCACCATACCTAACAGATCTTCGCTCCTACGAGCAGTACTTC